This T cell receptor (beta chain) was sequenced for a study of spatial heterogeneity in lung cancer. Study-level information: A consistent excess of beta-chain over alpha-chain sequences was detected.

Study-level results: Intratumoral expanded alpha and beta TCR counts were found to track tumor mutation counts.

Germline V gene data show CDR1 as MNHEY and CDR2 as SVGAGI. Between the trimmed V and J ends, which lost 6 bases and 10 bases, there was a span of 15 bases. The CDR3 loop spans 12 amino acids. Regarding time point: sample taken at primary tumor resection. The donors, about 74 patients with untreated early-stage non-small cell lung cancer, provided the samples. This clonotype is labeled medium-sized (0.01 to 0.1%). Its matching antigen is unknown. Every individual TCR cDNA molecule carried its own unique molecular identifier, which allowed correction of PCR and sequencing errors. Each CDR3 protein is one row after TCRdb ran MiXCR on the 5' RACE reads. The sample holds about 2,000 distinct CDR3 sequences, less than 25% seen once.

The specimen comprised lung tumor tissue, sampled at surgery. The TCR originated in a male donor with early-stage non-small cell lung cancer. The V gene is TRBV6-5, the J gene TRBJ1-1; D is possibly TRBD1 (6 bases). Here the CDR3 DNA reads TGTGCCAGCAGCTCCACAGGGTCGGGAGCTTTCTTT. It encodes CASSSTGSGAFF.